This TCR beta chain was observed in a study of T cells after yellow fever vaccination. Study in general: Some fractions had low cell numbers, and these were prepared with SMART-Seq v4 Ultra Low Input.

General study points: FACS-sorted repertoires might harbor abundant contaminating clonotypes from the bulk population.

This clonotype has just a few counts. The antigen remains unidentified. Germline-derived CDR1 and CDR2 are SGHVS and FQNEAQ. Between the trimmed V and J ends, which lost 5 bases and 0 bases, there was a span of 14 bases. This CDR3 contains 16 residues. By 5'RACE template switching, TCR cDNA was produced, with a universal primer site and UMIs added in the process. TCRdb processed the 5' RACE reads anew with MiXCR; each CDR3 protein has one entry. The sample lists 99,000 or so distinct CDR3 sequences, less than 6% seen once, with about two fifths in the top ten. Sequenced material: CD8+ T cells sorted from PBMCs, taken 10 days after the yellow fever booster vaccination. V usage is TRBV7-8 and J usage is TRBJ1-3; no firm D call. The sequence derives from a man aged 18 to 35 who received the YFV17D yellow fever vaccine. The CDR3 region has the DNA TGTGCCAGCAGCCTCCTCACGGAGTTCTCTGGAAACACCATATATTTT. It yields the protein CASSLLTEFSGNTIYF.